Detailed here is one T cell receptor beta chain. This clone's antigen is unknown. Base quality data are lacking; no much larger clone is found one base away. Systemically healthy Caucasian individuals from Russia, 35 to 50 in total and aged about 6 to 95 years, were included as donors. Roughly 9 milliliters of peripheral blood were drawn from each donor into EDTA-treated Vacutainer tubes. PBMCs were isolated by Ficoll-Paque density-gradient centrifugation, with at least 6 million obtained per sample. Total RNA, at least 6 micrograms per sample, was extracted from PBMCs with Trizol reagent. Naive CD45RAhigh/CD27high T cell percentages were measured by flow cytometry on a PBMC aliquot from every donor. The sample originates from a study of blood T cells in healthy people across ages (dated by TCRdb to the mid-2010s). With respect to the entire study: In model experiments, template switching captured about one uniquely barcoded TCR beta cDNA molecule for every two T cells. Donors were grouped into four age groups: young (average about 15 years), middle-aged (around 39), aged (around 56) and long-lived (just over 80). Using the same blood draw, the study looked at two additional independent replicas of 1 million unique cDNA reads for two donors, one aged 18 to 30 and the other aged 80 or older. To avoid experimental bias, donors of different ages were spread randomly across the sequencing lanes. The study measured age-related changes in TCR beta repertoire diversity using deep sequencing normalized with unique cDNA molecular identifiers. Paper-wide results and their limitations: Observed TCR beta diversity correlated strongly with the percentage of naive T cells measured by flow cytometry. The CMV infection status of donors was not known, potentially confounding age-related changes in expanded clonotypes. Bulk unsorted PBMC profiling prevented conclusive comparison of naive and antigen-experienced compartments. Total diversity estimates from one million sequenced T cells were considered lower bounds and underestimates. The long-lived group showed more naive CD4+ T cells, fewer expanded clones and increased TCR diversity than the aged group, suggesting age selection. Observed TCR beta diversity per million T cells fell roughly linearly with age, and a significant reduction was already apparent by age around 40.

Germline trimming amounts to 5 bases on V and 8 bases on J, with 13 as the count of junction bases outside the gene matches. From the cysteine up to the phenylalanine, the CDR3 has a length of 15 residues. The read is trimmed to its CDR3 DNA, 45 bases read in frame from base 1. Receptor libraries were prepared by 5' RACE. The sequencer listed for this sample is Illumina HiSeq 2500. The second PCR ran for roughly 6 to 11 cycles and used a J-beta primer mix along with a sample-barcoded 5' primer. A unique molecular identifier was introduced onto each TCR beta cDNA molecule by a template-switch 5' adaptor carrying 12 random nucleotides. Each sample yielded at least 3 million CDR3-containing paired-end reads. First-strand cDNA was synthesized from all RNA with the Mint cDNA synthesis kit, primed by a TRBC-specific oligonucleotide. After uracil-DNA glycosylase treatment, a first 18-cycle PCR used universal primers M1SS and BC2_uni_R on all cDNA. In the paper's pipeline: Each sample was normalized by randomly selecting 1 million high-quality reads, each carrying a distinct molecular identifier. Reads sharing molecular identifiers were discarded rather than binned into consensus sequences. MiTCR, run with a Q25 quality threshold and the strictest error-elimination algorithm, handled CDR3 identification, clonotype clustering and error correction. Lower-bound total TCR beta diversity was estimated with a nonparametric unseen species model using Euler transformation. TCRdb itself trimmed the public reads at Q25 with fastp, ran MiXCR and retained productive beta chains. Rows with one shared CDR3 protein collapse into an entry with the most common genes and DNA. Here the V and J calls rest on TCRdb's processing, not on the authors' analysis. The sample includes over 1.5 million distinct CDR3 sequences, with 49% observed a single time. Clones ranked in the top ten supply 2.1% of the sample.

Sequencing was done on a sample of blood. The clonotype comes from a woman in her thirties or forties in good health. The rearranged chain carries TRBV12-3 or TRBV12-4 and TRBJ2-5; TRBD1 agrees with 8 junctional bases. The DNA sequence is TGTGCCAGCAGTGGGGACAGGACCAGGGCAGAAACCCAGTACTTC. Its protein product is CASSGDRTRAETQYF.